This TCR beta chain originates from a study of CXCR3-negative and CXCR3-positive naive CD8 T cells. Findings and limits, study-wide: In cryopreserved cells, CXCR3 expression partially decreased, and fresh PBMCs were used in most assays. TRBV-TRBJ usage was similar across naive CXCR3 subsets but distinct in memory cells. Naive subsets had comparable surface CD5, so TRB CDR3 properties gauged TCR strength.

Regarding this clonotype: Antigen: not known.

The V gene's germline CDR1 is SQVTM and CDR2 ANQGSEA. The CDR3 is 15 residues long. The authors prepared UMI-labeled TRB cDNA libraries by 5' RACE. Each CDR3 protein gets one entry in TCRdb, which reprocessed the 5' RACE reads and gives no DNA. Recorded for this sample: 56,000 or so distinct CDR3 sequences. Triplicate sorting captured about 300,000 cells each from every CD8+ T cell subset. The sequenced sample was memory CD8+ T cells from blood. The TCR originated in a human donor in good health. Some clones in this sample may be carry-over from other donors' samples. The chain links TRBV29-1 to TRBJ2-5; absent DNA, TCRdb's TRBD2 call cannot be checked. CDR3 loop: CSVEDRVLGGETQYF.